These 24 T cell receptor beta chains were all obtained from the same sample, sequenced in a study of spatial heterogeneity in lung cancer (dated by TCRdb to the late 2010s). Study-level results and caveats: The tumor nonsynonymous mutation count correlated with the number of expanded alpha and beta TCRs within the tumor.

The library was produced with 5' RACE. Sequenced on a NextSeq 500. The public sequencing data were trimmed at Q25 with fastp and processed into clonotypes with MiXCR by TCRdb, which kept only in-frame beta chains. CDR3 protein duplicates are merged, each entry listing the most common genes and DNA. The sample contains fewer than 3,500 distinct CDR3 sequences, 6.3% of them found a single time. Of the sample, approximately 30% is held by the ten largest clones. Which antigens these TCRs recognize remains unknown. Per the publication, the time point label means: sample taken at primary tumor resection. The specimen comprised lung tumor tissue, sampled at surgery. These receptors were collected from a male donor with early-stage non-small cell lung cancer.

In its sample, this clonotype ranks as medium-sized (0.01 to 0.1%). The V call is TRBV6-5, the J call TRBJ2-7; 11 nucleotides line up with TRBD2. The CDR3 loop spans 15 amino acids. The junction had 0 bases not matched to a gene; V was cut back by 2 bases and J by 0 bases. Germline V CDR1 and CDR2: MNHEY, SVGAGI. CDR3 in amino acids: CASSYGTSGSYEQYF. CDR3 bases: TGTGCCAGCAGTTACGGGACTAGCGGCTCCTACGAGCAGTACTTC.

To note about this clonotype: This may come from a read error, since a much larger clone is one base off. The V call is TRBV27, the J call TRBJ2-7; the match to TRBD2 covers 11 bases. Looked up from germline, CDR1 is MNHEY and CDR2 is SMNVEV (reference sequence). The CDR3 sequence is 16 residues long. The CDR3 coding sequence is TGTGCCAGCGGTTTTAGTACTAGCGGGAGAGGGGGCGAGCAGTACTTC. This encodes CASGFSTSGRGGEQYF.

In its sample, this clonotype was seen a few times. This chain connects TRBV20-1 to TRBJ2-5; D is perhaps TRBD1 (6 bases). V was trimmed by 6 bases and J by 0 bases, leaving 14 bases between them. Per the germline V gene, CDR1 is DFQATT and CDR2 is SNEGSKA (reference sequence). This CDR3 is 14 amino acids long. CDR3 coding DNA: TGCAGTGCAAAATACAGGGCCGACCAAGAGACCCAGTACTTC. Its protein is CSAKYRADQETQYF.

This clonotype was picked up many times. The chain links TRBV9 to TRBJ2-2; D may be TRBD1 or TRBD2 (6 bases each). CDR3 length: 17 residues. The germline CDR1 and CDR2 sequences are SGDLS and YYNGEE. Trimming took off 1 base at V and 1 base at J, with 14 bases between the two ends. The CDR3 DNA reads TGTGCCAGCAGCGTACCCCGGGGGACAATGAACACCGGGGAGCTGTTTTTT. The encoded protein is CASSVPRGTMNTGELFF. The full variable domain, completed using reference TRBV9 and TRBJ2-2, is DSGVTQTPKHLITATGQRVTLRCSPRSGDLSVYWYQQSLDQGLQFLIQYYNGEERAKGNILERFSAQQFPDLHSELNLSSLELGDSALYFCASSVPRGTMNTGELFFGEGSRLTVL.

This clonotype showed up just a few times. The J gene is TRBJ1-5, the V gene TRBV28; D not resolved. The CDR3 extends over 17 amino acids. The germline V gene has CDR1 MDHEN and CDR2 SYDVKM. V dropped 1 base and J dropped 2 bases, with 15 bases sitting between them. The CDR3, as DNA: TGTGCCAGCAGTTTATATGGCCAGTTTGGTGGCAATCAGCCCCAGCATTTT. Protein product: CASSLYGQFGGNQPQHF.

The CDR3 reads CASSLGQGNLEQYF. The CDR3 coding sequence is TGCGCCAGCAGCTTGGGACAGGGTAATCTCGAGCAGTACTTC. V usage is TRBV5-1 and J usage is TRBJ2-7; 7 nucleotides agree with TRBD1. Germline V CDR1 and CDR2: SGHRS, YFSETQ. V lost 0 bases, J lost 6 bases, and 6 bases stayed unmatched. The CDR3 is 14 residues long.

This clonotype is deemed medium-sized. This rearrangement joins TRBV28 to TRBJ2-1; 10 nucleotides match TRBD2. In germline, CDR1 is MDHEN, CDR2 SYDVKM. The CDR3 has 14 amino acids. With 2 bases clipped from V and 9 bases from J, the junction kept 4 bases outside the gene matches. In nucleotides, the CDR3 is TGTGCCAGCAGTTTACTAGCGGGAGATACTGAGCAGTTCTTC. This encodes CASSLLAGDTEQFF. The full variable domain, in which reference TRBV28 and TRBJ2-1 provide the parts outside the CDR3, is DVKVTQSSRYLVKRTGEKVFLECVQDMDHENMFWYRQDPGLGLRLIYFSYDVKMKEKGDIPEGYSVSREKKERFSLILESASTNQTSMYLCASSLLAGDTEQFFGPGTRLTVL.

This clonotype was detected ten times or more. CDR3 coding DNA: TGTGCCAGCAGTGGACCCGTGAACACCGGGGAGCTGTTTTTT. It encodes CASSGPVNTGELFF. V usage is TRBV28 and J usage is TRBJ2-2; D is undetermined. V was cut by 5 bases and J by 1 base, with 8 bases left in between. CDR1 is MDHEN, CDR2 SYDVKM, per germline. The CDR3 runs to 14 residues.

This clonotype counts as medium-sized. This sequence joins TRBV27 and TRBJ2-2; TRBD1 agrees at 9 bases. V trimming: 3 bases; J trimming: 6 bases; junction bases outside the gene matches: 8. CDR3 length: 16 amino acids. Germline loops: CDR1 MNHEY, CDR2 SMNVEV (reference sequence). CDR3 loop: CASSFAGTGPPGELFF. The CDR3 nucleotides read TGTGCCAGCAGTTTTGCCGGGACAGGGCCCCCCGGGGAGCTGTTTTTT.

There are many counts of this clonotype. This sequence joins TRBV6-6 and TRBJ1-6; 10 bases match TRBD1. In germline, CDR1 is MNHNY, CDR2 SVGAGI (reference sequence). Trimming took 7 bases from V and 8 from J; bases not matched to a gene: 11. The CDR3 runs 16 residues. CDR3 bases: TGTGCCAGCACCCCCCACCGGGACAGGGGATATTCACCCCTCCACTTT. Translated, it gives CASTPHRDRGYSPLHF.

By share, this clonotype ranks as medium-sized. The junction departs from the called germline gene at one end, perhaps through a read error. The rearrangement uses TRBV2 and TRBJ1-1, with 7 positions matching TRBD1. The CDR3 length is 12 residues. Germline CDR1 and CDR2: SNHLY and FYNNEI. As DNA, the CDR3 is TGTGCCGGCAGACAGGGAGTGACTGAAGCTTTCTTT. This sequence encodes CAGRQGVTEAFF.

This clonotype is deemed medium-sized. CDR3 in amino acids: CASSFGGAGELFF. The CDR3 nucleotides are TGTGCCAGCAGTTTTGGGGGGGCCGGGGAGCTGTTTTTT. The chain combines TRBV6-5 with TRBJ2-2; 7 nucleotides align to TRBD2. The germline gives CDR1 MNHEY, CDR2 SVGAGI. V trimming: 4 bases; J trimming: 6 bases; junction bases outside the gene matches: 2. The CDR3 is 13 residues long.

This clonotype appeared many times. J is TRBJ2-7 and V is TRBV10-3; possibly TRBD1 for D (5 bases). The CDR3 loop spans 14 amino acids. V was clipped by 5 bases and J by 0 bases, with 11 bases between them. Germline CDR1 and CDR2: ENHRY and SYGVKD. CDR3 DNA: TGTGCCATCAGTAACCAGGGAAGCTCCTACGAGCAGTACTTC. Encoded protein: CAISNQGSSYEQYF.

By its share, this clonotype is medium-sized. The chain joins TRBV7-2 to TRBJ2-7; possible D gene TRBD1, 6 bases. Germline lookup yields CDR1 SGHTA and CDR2 FQGNSA. The germline V and J ends were trimmed by 1 base and 2 bases, with 12 bases remaining between them. This CDR3 has 15 residues. In DNA form, the CDR3 reads TGTGCCAGCAGCTTAGACGGACAGAGCCCCTACGAGCAGTACTTC. It codes for CASSLDGQSPYEQYF.

This clonotype rates as medium-sized. The V gene is TRBV14, the J gene TRBJ2-7; a weak D match, TRBD1 (5 bases). Germline CDR1 and CDR2: SGHDN and FVKESK. The CDR3 spans 19 residues. Trimming removed 0 bases from V and 1 base from J, with 22 bases in between. The CDR3 coding sequence is TGTGCCAGCAGCCAAGATCCCGGCAGGGTAATTGGAACGTCCTACGAGCAGTACTTC. Its translation is CASSQDPGRVIGTSYEQYF.

This clonotype was counted at least ten times. The chain has TRBV27 and TRBJ1-1; D gene uncertain. The ends were cut back, 6 bases at V and 0 bases at J, with 8 bases in the middle. The length of the CDR3 is 13 residues. In germline, CDR1 is MNHEY, CDR2 SMNVEV (reference sequence). CDR3 in DNA: TGTGCCAGCAGCTTCCTAGTGAACACTGAAGCTTTCTTT. It specifies CASSFLVNTEAFF.

Within the sample, this clonotype is medium-sized (0.01 to 0.1%). The J gene is TRBJ2-5, the V gene TRBV6-2 or TRBV6-3; D is unresolved. Trimming removed 2 bases at V and 4 bases at J, with 2 bases between. The CDR3 spans 11 residues. Germline assignment: CDR1 MNHEY and CDR2 SVGEGT. The CDR3 nucleotides are TGTGCCAGCAGTTACGTAGAGACCCAGTACTTC. The encoded protein is CASSYVETQYF.

Judged by abundance, this clonotype is medium-sized. Here the CDR3 reads CASSQLPGFYNEQFF. CDR3 DNA sequence: TGTGCCAGCAGCCAGCTCCCGGGATTCTACAATGAGCAGTTCTTC. This chain links TRBV14 with TRBJ2-1; D possibly corresponds to TRBD2 (5 bases). The V end was cut by 3 bases, the J end by 3 bases, with 12 bases between. There are 15 residues in the CDR3. Germline V gene lookup returns CDR1 SGHDN and CDR2 FVKESK.

By frequency in the sample, this clonotype is medium-sized. The CDR3 region is CASSVAGGISDTQYF. In nucleotides, the CDR3 is TGTGCCAGCAGCGTCGCAGGGGGCATTTCAGATACGCAGTATTTT. This chain joins TRBV5-6 and TRBJ2-3, with 8 positions matching TRBD1. From germline, CDR1 is SGHDT and CDR2 YYEEEE. The CDR3 runs 15 residues. The junction had 8 bases not matched to a gene; V was cut back by 4 bases and J by 4 bases.

In this sample, this clonotype turned up many times. V gene TRBV4-1 combines with J gene TRBJ2-7; 10 bases align to TRBD1. V lost 8 bases and J lost 2; bases outside the gene matches: 9. Germline CDR1 and CDR2: MGHRA and YSYEKL. The CDR3 spans 15 residues. CDR3 DNA sequence: TGCGCCAGCCAACTCGACAGGGGGCAGGCCTACGAGCAGTACTTC. It specifies CASQLDRGQAYEQYF.

By frequency in the sample, this clonotype is medium-sized (0.01 to 0.1%). The rearrangement uses TRBV6-5 and TRBJ1-2, with no clear D. This CDR3 is built from 18 residues. The germline V gene has CDR1 MNHEY and CDR2 SVGAGI. Trimming left V 6 bases short and J 0 bases short, with 23 bases between. This CDR3 reads CASRTLTEPKGTNYGYTF. The CDR3 DNA follows: TGTGCCAGCAGAACCCTCACAGAACCCAAGGGCACTAACTATGGCTACACCTTC.

By proportion, this clonotype is medium-sized. The V gene is TRBV7-2, the J gene TRBJ1-6; 7 positions match TRBD1. V was pared by 2 bases and J by 7 bases, with 5 bases of the junction left unmatched. The length of the CDR3 is 15 residues. CDR1 SGHTA and CDR2 FQGNSA come from the germline V gene. The CDR3 spells CASSLSPQGNSPLHF. Here the CDR3 DNA reads TGTGCCAGCAGCTTATCCCCACAGGGGAATTCACCCCTCCACTTT.

In its sample, this clonotype was seen many times. This chain links TRBV30 with TRBJ2-5; the D gene is possibly TRBD2 (5 bases). The germline V and J ends were trimmed by 3 bases and 1 base, with 9 bases remaining between them. Germline CDR1 is GTSNPN and CDR2 is SVGIG (reference sequence). The CDR3 is made up of 13 amino acids. The CDR3: CAWRGGSQETQYF. The DNA for the CDR3 is TGTGCCTGGAGAGGCGGGTCCCAAGAGACCCAGTACTTC.

A word on this clonotype: The junction does not match germline at one end; this may be a read error. V usage is TRBV6-5 and J usage is TRBJ1-1; D gene uncertain. Germline CDR1 is MNHEY and CDR2 is SVGAGI. The CDR3 consists of 15 residues. CDR3 loop: CACSYLGSGGTEAFF. The CDR3 region has the DNA TGTGCCTGCAGTTACTTAGGGTCAGGAGGCACTGAAGCTTTCTTT.